This T cell receptor beta chain emerged from a study of cytomegalovirus exposure and HLA in healthy donors. Study-wide findings and caveats: Cytomegalovirus-associated TCR beta chains were listed, numbering around 150. The study carried out a later analysis of TCR beta sequences. It associated about 15,000 of them with specific HLA alleles at a false discovery rate of 0.05.

Amplification used 60 Vbeta primers and 13 Jbeta primers. The data were produced by immunoSEQ multiplex PCR, yet TCRdb's version contains in-frame clones alone and is incomplete. The sample has about 160,000 clones, roughly 80% seen once. The CDR3 is made up of 13 amino acids. V dropped 4 bases and J dropped 5; count of bases not matched to a gene: 1. Germline V lookup: CDR1 MNHEY, CDR2 SVGAGI. With regard to this clone: The antigen remains undetermined.

The J gene is TRBJ2-5, the V gene TRBV6-5; TRBD1 aligns across 10 bases. Source material: PBMCs. The receptor comes from a young man in good health and CMV-seropositive. The CDR3 region has the DNA TGTGCCAGCAGTTCGGGACAGGGGGAGACCCAGTACTTC. It yields the protein CASSSGQGETQYF.